The rows below give T cell receptor beta chains drawn from one sample of a study of blood T cell repertoires in COVID-19. Libraries were prepared by immunoSEQ multiplex PCR; TCRdb keeps only in-frame clonotypes and omits some of them. The sample carries about 170,000 clones, roughly 93% recorded once. Sequencing was carried out using peripheral blood. These receptors were obtained from a man younger than 35 with COVID-19, enrolled during active disease. Both conserved end residues are part of each CDR3. The D gene is left open where the match is weak. Clone size is stated in some rows and not others, as once, few, many or a class when expanded.

abundance | d_gene | j_gene | v_gene | CDR3nt | CDR3aa
- | - | TRBJ1-2 | TRBV3-1/TRBV3-2 | TGTGCCAGCAGCCAAGAGGGTGTACAGCTCTATGGCTACACCTTC | CASSQEGVQLYGYTF
- | TRBD2 | TRBJ2-3 | TRBV6-5 | TGTGCCAGCAGTACAGGACTAGCGGGAGACGATACGCAGTATTTT | CASSTGLAGDDTQYF
- | TRBD1 | TRBJ1-1 | TRBV6-5 | TGTGCCAGCAGTAGGACAGGGAAAACCACTGAAGCTTTCTTT | CASSRTGKTTEAFF
- | TRBD1 | TRBJ2-7 | TRBV6-5 | TGTGCCAGCAGTCCCCGGGACAGTGCCTACGAGCAGTACTTC | CASSPRDSAYEQYF
- | TRBD1 | TRBJ1-2 | TRBV27 | TGTGCCAGCAGTCCATACAGGGGGATTAACTATGGCTACACCTTC | CASSPYRGINYGYTF
- | TRBD2 | TRBJ2-3 | TRBV24-1 | TGTGCCACCAGTGATTTACTAGCGGGAGACACAGATACGCAGTATTTT | CATSDLLAGDTDTQYF
once | TRBD1 | TRBJ1-5 | TRBV5-7 | TGTGCCAGCAGCTTTTCGGGACAGGGGGAATATAGCAATCAGCCCCAGCATTTT | CASSFSGQGEYSNQPQHF
- | TRBD1 | TRBJ2-7 | TRBV24-1 | TGTGCCACCAGTGATCCAGGGGACAGCTACGAGCAGTACTTC | CATSDPGDSYEQYF
- | - | TRBJ1-1 | TRBV21-1 | TGTGCCAGCAGCAAGGAGGGCACTGAAGCTTTCTTT | CASSKEGTEAFF
- | TRBD2 | TRBJ2-1 | TRBV10-3 | TGTGCCATCAGCCAGCGGGAATATTACAATGAGCAGTTCTTC | CAISQREYYNEQFF
- | TRBD1 | TRBJ2-1 | TRBV30 | TGTGCCTGGAGCCGACAGGGGGCCTCCAATGAGCAGTTCTTC | CAWSRQGASNEQFF
- | - | TRBJ1-2 | TRBV5-1 | TGCGCCAGCAGCCGGGGGATACCGTCCTTTGCTAACTATGGCTACACCTTC | CASSRGIPSFANYGYTF
- | TRBD1 | TRBJ2-7 | TRBV5-6 | TGTGCCAGCAGCCGGACAGGGAGCTACGAGCAGTACTTC | CASSRTGSYEQYF
- | TRBD1 | TRBJ2-3 | TRBV27 | TGTGCCAGCAGCCGGACAGGGGCCGCAGATACGCAGTATTTT | CASSRTGAADTQYF
- | TRBD2 | TRBJ2-7 | TRBV9 | TGTGCCAGCAGCGTAGCCGGGACTAGCCCTTCCGAGCAGTACTTC | CASSVAGTSPSEQYF
- | TRBD1 | TRBJ2-1 | TRBV6-5 | TGTGCCAGCGGGGCAGGGGGAATCAATGAGCAGTTCTTC | CASGAGGINEQFF
- | - | TRBJ1-2 | TRBV19 | TGTGCCAGTAGTCGGGTGGTTGTAGACTATGGCTACACCTTC | CASSRVVVDYGYTF
- | TRBD1 | TRBJ1-1 | TRBV3-1/TRBV3-2 | TGTGCCAGCAGACGGGGACAGCGAGACACTGAAGCTTTCTTT | CASRRGQRDTEAFF
- | - | TRBJ1-1 | TRBV6-6 | TGTGCCAGCAGTTACAGCATGAACACTGAAGCTTTCTTT | CASSYSMNTEAFF
- | - | TRBJ2-1 | TRBV9 | TGTGCCAGCAGCCCAAGCGGAAGCTCCTACAATGAGCAGTTCTTC | CASSPSGSSYNEQFF
- | - | TRBJ2-7 | TRBV27 | TGTGCCAGCAGTTTATCGATCGGGAACTACGAGCAGTACTTC | CASSLSIGNYEQYF
- | - | TRBJ1-5 | TRBV7-8 | TGTGCCAGCAGCTCAGACGACAGGTTGGGACATAGCAATCAGCCCCAGCATTTT | CASSSDDRLGHSNQPQHF
- | TRBD1 | TRBJ1-2 | TRBV7-9 | TGTGCCAGCAGCTACGACAGGGGCGAGTATGGCTACACCTTC | CASSYDRGEYGYTF
- | - | TRBJ2-7 | TRBV19 | TGTGCCAGTAGTCGCAAGCCCCAGGGGTACAGCTCCTACGAGCAGTACTTC | CASSRKPQGYSSYEQYF
- | TRBD2 | TRBJ2-1 | TRBV7-7 | TGTGCCAGCAGCCGCGGTCTAGCGGGGAACAATGAGCAGTTCTTC | CASSRGLAGNNEQFF
few | - | TRBJ2-5 | TRBV7-9 | TGTGCCAGCAGCTTAGAGGGGCAGCTGGAGACCCAGTACTTC | CASSLEGQLETQYF
- | - | TRBJ1-1 | TRBV19 | TGTGCCAGTAGTATGTATGAAGGGGGGGATGAAGCTTTCTTT | CASSMYEGGDEAFF
- | - | TRBJ1-6 | TRBV30 | TGTGCCTGGAGTCGACTGGAAAATTCACCCCTCCACTTT | CAWSRLENSPLHF
- | - | TRBJ1-6 | TRBV4-3 | TGCGCCAGCAGCCAAGAAACGGGGGAATCCTCACCCCTCCACTTT | CASSQETGESSPLHF
- | TRBD1 | TRBJ1-5 | TRBV19 | TGTGCCAGTAGTCACAGGGGAATTTATAGCAATCAGCCCCAGCATTTT | CASSHRGIYSNQPQHF
- | - | TRBJ2-7 | TRBV5-1 | TGCGCCAGCAGCTTGGTGGTCGCAGGGTACGAGCAGTACTTC | CASSLVVAGYEQYF